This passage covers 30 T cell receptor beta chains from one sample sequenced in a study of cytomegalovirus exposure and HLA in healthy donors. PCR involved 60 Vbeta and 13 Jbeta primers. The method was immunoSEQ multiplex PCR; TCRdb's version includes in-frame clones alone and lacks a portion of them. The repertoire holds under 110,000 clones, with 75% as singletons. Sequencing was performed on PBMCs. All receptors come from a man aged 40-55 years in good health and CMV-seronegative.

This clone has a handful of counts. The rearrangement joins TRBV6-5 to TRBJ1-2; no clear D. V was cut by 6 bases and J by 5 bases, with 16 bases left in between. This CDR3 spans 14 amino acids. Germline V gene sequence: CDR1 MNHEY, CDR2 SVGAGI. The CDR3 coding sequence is TGTGCCAGCAGAAGCAGTGGAGACGGGTATGGCTACACCTTC. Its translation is CASRSSGDGYGYTF.

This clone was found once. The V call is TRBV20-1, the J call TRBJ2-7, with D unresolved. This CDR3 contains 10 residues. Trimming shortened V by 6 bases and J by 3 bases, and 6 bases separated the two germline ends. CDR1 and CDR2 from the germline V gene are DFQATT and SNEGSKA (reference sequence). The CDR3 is CSALFYEQYF. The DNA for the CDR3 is TGCAGTGCCTTATTCTACGAGCAGTACTTC.

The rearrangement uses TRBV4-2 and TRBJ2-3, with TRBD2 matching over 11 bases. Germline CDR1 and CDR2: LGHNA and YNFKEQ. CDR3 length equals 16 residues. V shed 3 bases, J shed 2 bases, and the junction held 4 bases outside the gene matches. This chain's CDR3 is CASSHSLAGDTDTQYF. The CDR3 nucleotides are TGTGCCAGCAGCCATTCACTAGCGGGGGACACAGATACGCAGTATTTT.

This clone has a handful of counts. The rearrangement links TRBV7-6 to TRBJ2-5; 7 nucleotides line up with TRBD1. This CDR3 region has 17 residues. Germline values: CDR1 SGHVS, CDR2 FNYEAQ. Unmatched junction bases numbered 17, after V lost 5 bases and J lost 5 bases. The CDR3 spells CASSLGSGQGVGETQYF. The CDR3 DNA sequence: TGTGCCAGCAGCCTCGGGTCCGGTCAGGGGGTAGGGGAGACCCAGTACTTC.

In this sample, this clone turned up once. The CDR3, as DNA: TGCGCCAGCAATTCCGGCGGTAGAAATGAAAAACTGTTTTTT. Protein sequence: CASNSGGRNEKLFF. This rearrangement joins TRBV5-1 to TRBJ1-4, with D hard to call. Trimming left V 6 bases short and J 5 bases short, with 14 bases between. The CDR3 has 14 amino acids. Germline CDR1 is SGHRS and CDR2 is YFSETQ. The full variable domain, in which reference TRBV5-1 and TRBJ1-4 provide the parts outside the CDR3, is KAGVTQTPRYLIKTRGQQVTLSCSPISGHRSVSWYQQTPGQGLQFLFEYFSETQRNKGNFPGRFSGRQFSNSRSEMNVSTLELGDSALYLCASNSGGRNEKLFFGSGTQLSVL.

The CDR3 loop reads CAKISAGEDEQFF. CDR3 DNA: TGTGCCAAGATTAGCGCCGGAGAGGATGAGCAGTTCTTC. V usage is TRBV10-3 and J usage is TRBJ2-1; maybe TRBD2 (5 bases). CDR1 and CDR2 (germline): ENHRY, SYGVKD. Trimming removed 10 bases from V and 8 bases from J, with 18 bases in between. CDR3 length: 13 residues.

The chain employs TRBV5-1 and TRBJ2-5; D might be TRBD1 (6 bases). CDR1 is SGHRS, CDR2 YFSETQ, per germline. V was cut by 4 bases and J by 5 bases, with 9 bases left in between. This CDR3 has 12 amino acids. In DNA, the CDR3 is TGCGCCAGCAGCCCCCAGGGGGAGACCCAGTACTTC. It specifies CASSPQGETQYF.

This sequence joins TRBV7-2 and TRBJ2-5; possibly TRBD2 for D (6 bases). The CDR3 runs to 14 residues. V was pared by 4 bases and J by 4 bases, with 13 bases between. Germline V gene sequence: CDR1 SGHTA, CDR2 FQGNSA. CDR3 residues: CASSSSWRGETQYF. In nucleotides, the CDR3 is TGTGCCAGCAGCTCTTCCTGGAGGGGAGAGACCCAGTACTTC. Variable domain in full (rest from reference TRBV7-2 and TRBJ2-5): GAGVSQSPSNKVTEKGKDVELRCDPISGHTALYWYRQSLGQGLEFLIYFQGNSAPDKSGLPSDRFSAERTGGSVSTLTIQRTQQEDSAVYLCASSSSWRGETQYFGPGTRLLVL.

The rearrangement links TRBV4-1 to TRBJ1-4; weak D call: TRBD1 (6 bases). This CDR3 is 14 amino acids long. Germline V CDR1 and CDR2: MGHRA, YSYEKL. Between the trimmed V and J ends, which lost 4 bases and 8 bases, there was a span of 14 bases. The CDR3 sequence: CASSLLGGGEKLFF. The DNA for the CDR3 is TGCGCCAGCAGCCTTCTAGGGGGAGGGGAAAAACTGTTTTTT.

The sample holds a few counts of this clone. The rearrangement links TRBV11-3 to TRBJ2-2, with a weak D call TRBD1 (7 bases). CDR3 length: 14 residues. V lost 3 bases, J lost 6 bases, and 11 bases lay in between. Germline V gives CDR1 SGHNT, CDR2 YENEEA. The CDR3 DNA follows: TGTGCCAGCAGCTTTCAGGGGGGTGCCGGGGAGCTGTTTTTT. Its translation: CASSFQGGAGELFF.

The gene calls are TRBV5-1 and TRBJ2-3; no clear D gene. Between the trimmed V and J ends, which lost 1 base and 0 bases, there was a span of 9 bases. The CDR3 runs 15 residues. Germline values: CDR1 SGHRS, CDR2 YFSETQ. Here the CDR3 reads CASSLWAVSTDTQYF. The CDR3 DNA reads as TGCGCCAGCAGCTTGTGGGCAGTTAGCACAGATACGCAGTATTTT.

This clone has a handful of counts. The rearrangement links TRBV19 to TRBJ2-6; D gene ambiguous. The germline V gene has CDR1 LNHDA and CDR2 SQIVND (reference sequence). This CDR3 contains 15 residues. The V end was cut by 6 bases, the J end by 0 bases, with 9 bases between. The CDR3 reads CASSLVSSGANVLTF. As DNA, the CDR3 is TGTGCCAGTAGCCTGGTGAGCTCTGGGGCCAACGTCCTGACTTTC.

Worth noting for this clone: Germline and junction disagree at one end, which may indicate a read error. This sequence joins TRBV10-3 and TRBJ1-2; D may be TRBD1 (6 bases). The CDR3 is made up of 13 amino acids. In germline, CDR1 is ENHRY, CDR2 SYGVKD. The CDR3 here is CAISDGTPRILAF. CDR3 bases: TGTGCCATCAGTGACGGGACACCCAGGATTCTAGCCTTC.

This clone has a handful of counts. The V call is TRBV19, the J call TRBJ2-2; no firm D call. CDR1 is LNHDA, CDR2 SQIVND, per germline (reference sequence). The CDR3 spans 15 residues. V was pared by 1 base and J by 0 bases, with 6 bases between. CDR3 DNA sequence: TGTGCCAGTAGTATAGTCCCGGCGAACACCGGGGAGCTGTTTTTT. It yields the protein CASSIVPANTGELFF.

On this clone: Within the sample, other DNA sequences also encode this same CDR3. DNA for the CDR3: TGTGCCAGCAGCTTAGCGTCGAGTTACAATGAGCAGTTCTTC. This sequence encodes CASSLASSYNEQFF. V is TRBV7-9 and J is TRBJ2-1; unclear D gene. This CDR3 is built from 14 residues. The V end was cut by 0 bases, the J end by 4 bases, with 7 bases between. Germline values: CDR1 SEHNR, CDR2 FQNEAQ (reference sequence).

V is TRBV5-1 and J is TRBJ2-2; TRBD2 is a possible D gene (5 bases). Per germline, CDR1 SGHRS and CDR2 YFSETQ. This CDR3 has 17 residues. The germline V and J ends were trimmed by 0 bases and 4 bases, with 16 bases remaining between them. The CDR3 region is CASSLAGMASATGELFF. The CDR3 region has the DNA TGCGCCAGCAGCTTGGCCGGGATGGCCTCGGCCACCGGGGAGCTGTTTTTT.

The CDR3 nucleotides read TGTGCCAGCAGCCTGAGTGGGACTAGCGGGGGCACAGATACGCAGTATTTT. Translating gives CASSLSGTSGGTDTQYF. The gene calls are TRBV7-2 and TRBJ2-3; 13 nucleotides match TRBD2. CDR3 length equals 17 residues. Germline lookup yields CDR1 SGHTA and CDR2 FQGNSA. Trimming at V came to 5 bases and at J to 1 base, leaving 6 bases not matched to a gene. The full variable domain, with the rest looked up from reference TRBV7-2 and TRBJ2-3, is GAGVSQSPSNKVTEKGKDVELRCDPISGHTALYWYRQSLGQGLEFLIYFQGNSAPDKSGLPSDRFSAERTGGSVSTLTIQRTQQEDSAVYLCASSLSGTSGGTDTQYFGPGTRLTVL.

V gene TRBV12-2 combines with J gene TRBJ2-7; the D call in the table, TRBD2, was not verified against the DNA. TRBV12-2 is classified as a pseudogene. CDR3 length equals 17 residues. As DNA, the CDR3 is TGTGCAAGTCGCCTCCGGGACTGCCCCTGTGGTCTCTACGAGCAGTACTTC. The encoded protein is CASRLRDCPCGLYEQYF.

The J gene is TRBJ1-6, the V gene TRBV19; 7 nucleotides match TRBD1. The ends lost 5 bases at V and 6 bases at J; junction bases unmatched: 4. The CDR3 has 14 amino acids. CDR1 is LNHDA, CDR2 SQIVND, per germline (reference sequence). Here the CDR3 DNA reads TGTGCCAGTAGTCTGACAGGGCCTAATTCACCCCTCCACTTT. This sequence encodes CASSLTGPNSPLHF.

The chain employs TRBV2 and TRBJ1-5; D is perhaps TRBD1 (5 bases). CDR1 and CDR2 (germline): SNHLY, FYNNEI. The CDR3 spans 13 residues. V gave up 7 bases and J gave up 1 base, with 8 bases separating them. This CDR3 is CASMGGSNQPQHF. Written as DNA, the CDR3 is TGTGCCAGCATGGGGGGGAGCAATCAGCCCCAGCATTTT. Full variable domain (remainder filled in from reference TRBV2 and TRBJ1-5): EPEVTQTPSHQVTQMGQEVILRCVPISNHLYFYWYRQILGQKVEFLVSFYNNEISEKSEIFDDQFSVERPDGSNFTLKIRSTKLEDSAMYFCASMGGSNQPQHFGDGTRLSIL.

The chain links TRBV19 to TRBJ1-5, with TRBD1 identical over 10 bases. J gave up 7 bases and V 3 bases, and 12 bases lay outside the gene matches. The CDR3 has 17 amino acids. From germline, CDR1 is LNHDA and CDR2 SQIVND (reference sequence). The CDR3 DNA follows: TGTGCCAGTAGTATGTCCGGCGGGACAGGGGCTGAACAGCCCCAGCATTTT. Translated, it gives CASSMSGGTGAEQPQHF.

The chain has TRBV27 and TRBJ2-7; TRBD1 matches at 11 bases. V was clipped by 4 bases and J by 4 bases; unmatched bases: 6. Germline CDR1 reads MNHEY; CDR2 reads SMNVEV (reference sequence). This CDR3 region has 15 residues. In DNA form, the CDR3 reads TGTGCCAGCAGTTCATCCGGGACAGGGGGTTACGAGCAGTACTTC. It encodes CASSSSGTGGYEQYF.

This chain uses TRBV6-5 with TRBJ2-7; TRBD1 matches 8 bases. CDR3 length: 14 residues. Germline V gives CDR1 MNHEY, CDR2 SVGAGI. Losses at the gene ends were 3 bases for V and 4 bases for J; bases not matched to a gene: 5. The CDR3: CASSYRTGTYEQYF. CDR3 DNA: TGTGCCAGCAGTTATAGGACAGGGACATACGAGCAGTACTTC.

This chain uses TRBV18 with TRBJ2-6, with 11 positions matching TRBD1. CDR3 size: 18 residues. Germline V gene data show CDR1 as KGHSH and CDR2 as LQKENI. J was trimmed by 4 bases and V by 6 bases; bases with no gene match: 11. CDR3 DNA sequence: TGTGCCAGCTCGCCCCTAGGGACAGGGGGTTCCGGGGCCAACGTCCTGACTTTC. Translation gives CASSPLGTGGSGANVLTF.

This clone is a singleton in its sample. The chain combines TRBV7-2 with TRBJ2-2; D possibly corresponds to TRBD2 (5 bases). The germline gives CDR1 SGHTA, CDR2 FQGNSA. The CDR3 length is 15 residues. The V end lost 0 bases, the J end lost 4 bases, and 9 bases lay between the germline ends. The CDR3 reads CASSLANRGTGELFF. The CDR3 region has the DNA TGTGCCAGCAGCTTAGCGAATCGGGGCACCGGGGAGCTGTTTTTT.

The CDR3 bases are TGTGCCAGCAGGACAATGGGGAACACCGGGGAGCTGTTTTTT. Protein: CASRTMGNTGELFF. The rearrangement links TRBV21-1 to TRBJ2-2; the table's TRBD1 call for D was not verified on the DNA. TRBV21-1 corresponds to a pseudogene. The CDR3 totals 14 residues.

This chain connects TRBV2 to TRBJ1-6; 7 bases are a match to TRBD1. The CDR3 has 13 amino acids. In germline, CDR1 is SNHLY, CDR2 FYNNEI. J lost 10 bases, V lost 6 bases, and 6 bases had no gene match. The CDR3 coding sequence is TGTGCCAGCAGCCGACAGGGAAACTCACCCCTCCACTTT. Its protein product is CASSRQGNSPLHF.

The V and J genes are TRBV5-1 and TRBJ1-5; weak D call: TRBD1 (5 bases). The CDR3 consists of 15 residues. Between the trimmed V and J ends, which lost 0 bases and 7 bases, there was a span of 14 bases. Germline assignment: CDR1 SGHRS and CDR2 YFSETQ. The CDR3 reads CASSLDGGEGQPQHF. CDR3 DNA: TGCGCCAGCAGCTTGGACGGGGGGGAAGGACAGCCCCAGCATTTT.

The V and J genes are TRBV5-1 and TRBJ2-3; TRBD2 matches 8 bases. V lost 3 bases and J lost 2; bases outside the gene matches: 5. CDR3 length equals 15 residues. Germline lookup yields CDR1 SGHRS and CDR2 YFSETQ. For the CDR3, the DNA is TGCGCCAGCAGCTCGACTAGCGATCCCACAGATACGCAGTATTTT. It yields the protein CASSSTSDPTDTQYF. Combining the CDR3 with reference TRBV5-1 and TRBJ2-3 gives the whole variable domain KAGVTQTPRYLIKTRGQQVTLSCSPISGHRSVSWYQQTPGQGLQFLFEYFSETQRNKGNFPGRFSGRQFSNSRSEMNVSTLELGDSALYLCASSSTSDPTDTQYFGPGTRLTVL.

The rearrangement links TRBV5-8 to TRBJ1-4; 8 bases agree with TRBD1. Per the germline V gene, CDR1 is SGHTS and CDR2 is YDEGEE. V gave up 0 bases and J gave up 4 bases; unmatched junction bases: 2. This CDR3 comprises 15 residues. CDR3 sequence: CASSLGTGINEKLFF. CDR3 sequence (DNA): TGTGCCAGCAGCTTGGGGACAGGGATTAATGAAAAACTGTTTTTT. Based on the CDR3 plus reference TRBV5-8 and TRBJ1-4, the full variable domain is EAGVTQSPTHLIKTRGQQATLRCSPISGHTSVYWYQQALGLGLQFLLWYDEGEERNRGNFPPRFSGRQFPNYSSELNVNALELEDSALYLCASSLGTGINEKLFFGSGTQLSVL.